Listed below are T cell receptor beta chains from one sample, sequenced in a study of T-cell reconstitution after alpha-beta-depleted transplantation in children. TCRdb re-called the PCR reads through MiXCR, storing one row per CDR3 protein. The sample includes approximately 490,000 distinct CDR3 sequences, about 12% of them seen just once. Sequenced here: PBMCs from the stem cell graft donor, sampled from the stem cell graft. Receptor source: a human donor who donated a stem cell graft to a child with combined immunodeficiency. Each CDR3 is given without its conserved first and last residue.

>TRBV29-1|TRBJ2-7
SARLPSYEQY
>TRBV12-3/TRBV12-4|TRBJ1-1
ASSLQGRSTEAF
>TRBV2|TRBJ2-5
ASSEGGWSKTQY
>TRBV5-1|TRBJ2-7
ASSLGVIRATYEQY
>TRBV5-5|TRBJ2-1
ASSLSSGQEQF
>TRBV29-1|TRBJ2-7
SVEWTGGGNEQY
>TRBV20-1|TRBJ2-2
SARDAGRDTGELF
>TRBV30|TRBJ2-1
AWSDRELDNEQF
>TRBV5-1|TRBJ2-3
ASSASGVLPGGTQY
>TRBV30|TRBJ2-5
GGGGQETQY
>TRBV10-3|TRBJ2-7
AISESGRESYEQY
>TRBV3-1|TRBJ1-1
ASSQGVYTEAF
>TRBV12-3/TRBV12-4|TRBJ2-1
ASSLPPRGYEQF
>TRBV12-3/TRBV12-4|TRBJ2-1
ASSGETSGGNKRYNEQF
>TRBV12-3/TRBV12-4|TRBJ1-1
ATQFVGGTEAF
>TRBV4-2|TRBJ1-4
ASRSRGSGEKLF
>TRBV5-1|TRBJ2-7
ASSLRGGGSYEQY
>TRBV4-3|TRBJ1-2
ASSQDGDTVNYGYT
>TRBV12-3/TRBV12-4|TRBJ2-3
ATQIAGGADTQY
>TRBV28|TRBJ2-7
ASSFSLGAEQY
>TRBV7-6|TRBJ2-7
ASSLPTGAQSEQY
>TRBV20-1|TRBJ2-7
SAPDKLYEQY
>TRBV7-2|TRBJ2-1
ASSFLAGGPGYNEQF
>TRBV19|TRBJ2-1
ASSIDLGVSLNEQF
>TRBV6-5|TRBJ1-1
ASSYSTTVNTEAF
>TRBV12-3/TRBV12-4|TRBJ2-2
ASSLEETGAAGLF
>TRBV20-1|TRBJ2-1
SAMKRSDRGSYNEQF
>TRBV29-1|TRBJ2-1
SVGAGTSGRNEQF
>TRBV27|TRBJ1-6
ASRGGPPSSYNSPLH
>TRBV7-9|TRBJ2-3
ASSLWQDTQY
>TRBV7-8|TRBJ2-7
ASSSAGFYEQY
>TRBV27|TRBJ2-7
ASSLIGTGVSEQY
>TRBV21-1|TRBJ2-2
ASSTNRGPGELF
>TRBV12-3/TRBV12-4|TRBJ2-1
ASSLRLAHQSSYNEQF
>TRBV3-1|TRBJ2-3
ASSQVIEGGRTSTDTQY
>TRBV12-3/TRBV12-4|TRBJ2-7
ASSASGGALDEQY
>TRBV24-1|TRBJ2-1
ATSGTGISYNEQF
>TRBV2|TRBJ2-3
ASRFSGVADTQY
>TRBV5-1|TRBJ2-7
ASSVGPSGGDEQY
>TRBV12-3/TRBV12-4|TRBJ2-3
ASSPQAGVLADTQY
>TRBV7-2|TRBJ2-7
ATGLAGASYEQY
>TRBV12-3/TRBV12-4|TRBJ2-7
ASSSGTDSFWGHYEQY
>TRBV10-3|TRBJ1-3
AISRDGTSGNTIY
>TRBV4-2|TRBJ1-1
ASSHPSTGADTEAF
>TRBV29-1|TRBJ2-4
SVKTGEDIQY
>TRBV10-3|TRBJ2-7
AISEKLLSSYEQY
>TRBV7-2|TRBJ1-5
ASSLSGQGPQPQH
>TRBV13|TRBJ2-7
ASGAGSSYEQY
>TRBV5-1|TRBJ2-3
ASSLTGAVPDTQY
>TRBV7-4|TRBJ2-1
ASSSLAEEQF
>TRBV18|TRBJ1-2
ASSLGDREVHT
>TRBV7-9|TRBJ2-7
ASSFTYREQY
>TRBV24-1|TRBJ2-1
ATSDAGLVNEQF
>TRBV19|TRBJ2-3
ASSIAPWGAGDTQY
>TRBV4-3|TRBJ2-3
ASSQGYRTSTDTQY
>TRBV7-3|TRBJ2-1
ASSFTGHTYNEQF